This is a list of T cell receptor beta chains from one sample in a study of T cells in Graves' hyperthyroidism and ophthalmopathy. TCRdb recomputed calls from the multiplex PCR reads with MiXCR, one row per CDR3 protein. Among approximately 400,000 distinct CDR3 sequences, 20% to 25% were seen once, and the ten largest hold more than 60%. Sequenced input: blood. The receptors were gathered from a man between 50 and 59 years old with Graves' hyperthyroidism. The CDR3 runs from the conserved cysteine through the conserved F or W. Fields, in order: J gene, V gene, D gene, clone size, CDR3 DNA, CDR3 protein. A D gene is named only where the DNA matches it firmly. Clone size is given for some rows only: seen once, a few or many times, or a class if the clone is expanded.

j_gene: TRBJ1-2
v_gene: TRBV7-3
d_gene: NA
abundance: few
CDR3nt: TGTGCCAGCAGCTTGGACCTAATCGAGGGTGGCTACACCTTC
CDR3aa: CASSLDLIEGGYTF

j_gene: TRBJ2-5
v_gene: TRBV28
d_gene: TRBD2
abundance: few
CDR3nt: TGTGCCAGCAGTTTCGCTAGCGGGAGGGTGTGGGACCAAGAGACCCAGTACTTC
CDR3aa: CASSFASGRVWDQETQYF

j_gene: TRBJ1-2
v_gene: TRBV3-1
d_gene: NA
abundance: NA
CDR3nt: TGTGCCAGCAGCCAAGCCCCTGGAGGGGGCTACACCTTC
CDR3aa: CASSQAPGGGYTF

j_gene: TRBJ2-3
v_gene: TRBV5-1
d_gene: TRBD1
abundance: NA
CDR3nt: TGCGCCAGCAGCCGACAGGGGACCACAGATACGCAGTATTTT
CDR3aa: CASSRQGTTDTQYF

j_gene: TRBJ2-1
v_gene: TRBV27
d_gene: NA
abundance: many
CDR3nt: TGTGCCAGCTCGGACGGGATCTACAATGAGCAGTTCTTC
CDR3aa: CASSDGIYNEQFF

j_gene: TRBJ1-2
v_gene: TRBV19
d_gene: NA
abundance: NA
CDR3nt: TGTGCCAGCAGGGTCTGGGCAGCCGGCTCCGGGGGCTACACCTTC
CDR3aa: CASRVWAAGSGGYTF

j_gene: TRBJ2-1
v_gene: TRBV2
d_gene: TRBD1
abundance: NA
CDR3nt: TGTGCCAGCCTTAGACAGGGAAGCAATGAGCAGTTCTTC
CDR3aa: CASLRQGSNEQFF

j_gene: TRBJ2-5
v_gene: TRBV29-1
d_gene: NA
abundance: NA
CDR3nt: TGCAGCGTTGAAGACAGGGTATTAGTGACCCAGTACTTC
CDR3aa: CSVEDRVLVTQYF

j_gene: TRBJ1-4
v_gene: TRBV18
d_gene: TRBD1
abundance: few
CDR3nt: TGTGCCAGCTCGGCGGGACAGGGGCTTGAAAAACTGTTTTTT
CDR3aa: CASSAGQGLEKLFF

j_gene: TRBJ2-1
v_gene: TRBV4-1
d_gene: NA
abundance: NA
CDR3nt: TGCGCCAGCAGCCAAGAACTGCCCAATGAGCAGTTCTTC
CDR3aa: CASSQELPNEQFF

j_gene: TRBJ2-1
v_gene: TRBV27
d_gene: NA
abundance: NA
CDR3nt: TGTGCCAGCAAAAGCGGCAGACCTATTTGGTTCTTC
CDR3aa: CASKSGRPIWFF

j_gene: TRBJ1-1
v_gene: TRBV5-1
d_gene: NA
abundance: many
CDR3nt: TGCGCCAGCAGCTCCGACCCCTGGGGGGGTATGAACACTGAAGCTTTCTTT
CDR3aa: CASSSDPWGGMNTEAFF

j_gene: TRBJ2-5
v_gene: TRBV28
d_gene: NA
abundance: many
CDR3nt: TGTGCCAGCAGTCCAGGGGGGGCCCAAGGGACCCAGTACTTC
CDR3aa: CASSPGGAQGTQYF

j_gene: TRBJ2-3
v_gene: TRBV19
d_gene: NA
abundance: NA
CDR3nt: TGTGCCAGTACAGGGAGACCCTACACAGATACGCAGTATTTT
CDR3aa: CASTGRPYTDTQYF

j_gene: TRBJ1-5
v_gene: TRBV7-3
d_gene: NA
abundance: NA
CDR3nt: TGTGCCAGCAGCTTCAGCCGCAATCAGCCCCAGCATTTT
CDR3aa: CASSFSRNQPQHF

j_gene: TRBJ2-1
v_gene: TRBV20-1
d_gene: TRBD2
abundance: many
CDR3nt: TGCAGTGCTAGAGAGGCGGGAGGGTCCTACAATGAGCAGTTCTTC
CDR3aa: CSAREAGGSYNEQFF

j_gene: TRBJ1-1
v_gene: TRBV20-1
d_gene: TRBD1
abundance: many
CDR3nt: TGCAGTGCTAGTGCTCCCACAGGGGCAGGCTCTGAAGCTTTCTTT
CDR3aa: CSASAPTGAGSEAFF

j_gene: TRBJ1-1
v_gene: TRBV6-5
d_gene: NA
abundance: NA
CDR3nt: TGTGCCAGCAGTTACGAGGTGAACACTGAAGCTTTCTTT
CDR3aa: CASSYEVNTEAFF

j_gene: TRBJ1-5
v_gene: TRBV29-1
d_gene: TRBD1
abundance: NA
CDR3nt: TGCAGCCCAAGGAGGACAGGAAATCAGCCCCAGCATTTT
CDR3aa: CSPRRTGNQPQHF

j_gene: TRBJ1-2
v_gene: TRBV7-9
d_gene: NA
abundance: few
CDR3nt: TGTGCCAGCAGCTCCCCGGGAGGGGATGGCTACACCTTC
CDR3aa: CASSSPGGDGYTF

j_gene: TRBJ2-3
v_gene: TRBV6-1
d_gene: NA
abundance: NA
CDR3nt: TGTGCCAGCATACCGAGACAGCCAGATACGCAGTATTTT
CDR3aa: CASIPRQPDTQYF

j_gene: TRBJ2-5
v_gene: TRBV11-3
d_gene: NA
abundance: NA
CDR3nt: TGTGCCAGCAGCGTTACAGGGTCGGAGACCCAGTACTTC
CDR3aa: CASSVTGSETQYF

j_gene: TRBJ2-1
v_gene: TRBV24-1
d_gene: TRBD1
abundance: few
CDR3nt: TGTGCCACCAGTGCGGCAGGGGGTATGGAGCAGTTCTTC
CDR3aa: CATSAAGGMEQFF

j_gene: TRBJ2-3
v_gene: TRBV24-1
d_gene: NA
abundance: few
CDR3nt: TGTGCCACCAGTGATTTCGGAGTTTTGGGGACAGATACGCAGTATTTT
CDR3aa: CATSDFGVLGTDTQYF

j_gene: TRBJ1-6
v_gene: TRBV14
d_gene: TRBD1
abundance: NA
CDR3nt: TGTGCCAGCAGCCAAGGACAGGGGAATTCACCCCTCCACTTT
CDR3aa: CASSQGQGNSPLHF

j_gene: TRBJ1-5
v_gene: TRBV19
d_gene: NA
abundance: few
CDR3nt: TGTGCCAGTAGTCCAAGGGTCTTATCGGGACAGCCCCAGCATTTT
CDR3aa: CASSPRVLSGQPQHF